The T cell receptor (beta chain) described here comes from a study of T cells in Graves' hyperthyroidism and ophthalmopathy. PBMCs stemmed from 8.5 to 10 ml fresh peripheral blood. Researchers took RNA transcripts and amplified the TCR beta CDR3 regions from them. The TCR CDR3 first-round RT-PCR relied on the HTBI primer set. Each CDR3 protein gets one entry after TCRdb re-called the multiplex PCR reads with MiXCR. The sample contains a few hundred thousand distinct CDR3 sequences, over 15% of which appear only once. The receptor comes from a woman aged 60-75 years with Graves' ophthalmopathy. The sequenced sample was blood.

The CDR3 DNA sequence: TGTGCCACCAGCAGATCCTGGACTAGCGGGGAAGAGACCCAGTACTTC. This sequence encodes CATSRSWTSGEETQYF. The rearrangement joins TRBV15 to TRBJ2-5, with TRBD2 matching over 12 bases. V lost 2 bases and J lost 3; bases outside the gene matches: 4. This CDR3 comprises 16 residues. Germline V gene lookup returns CDR1 LNHNV and CDR2 YYDKDF (reference sequence).